One sample yielded the 5 T cell receptor beta chains listed below, sequenced in a study of cytomegalovirus exposure and HLA in healthy donors (dated by TCRdb to the late 2010s). Library generation was performed with the immunoSEQ multiplex PCR assay. For the multiplex PCR, a mixture combining 60 forward primers for TCR Vbeta segments and 13 reverse primers for TCR Jbeta segments was used. This is the immuneACCESS table as TCRdb keeps it, with only in-frame sequences that have V and J called. A part of the clones is gone; compared with another copy, unresolved V genes explain less than half, and the rest is unexplained. For this sample the table gives 120,000 or so clones, of which around 78% were detected only once. Together, the top ten hold 15% to 20% of the sample. The specimen was PBMCs. These receptor sequences come from a man between 18 and 35 years old in good health and CMV-seropositive.

The V call is TRBV7-6, the J call TRBJ1-5, with 12 bases fitting TRBD1. The germline V gene has CDR1 SGHVS and CDR2 FNYEAQ. This CDR3 spans 16 amino acids. The ends lost 5 bases at V and 6 bases at J; junction bases unmatched: 8. In DNA form, the CDR3 reads TGTGCCAGCAGCATGGGGACAGGGGGCTTAGGTCAGCCCCAGCATTTT. It specifies CASSMGTGGLGQPQHF. The full variable domain, with the rest looked up from reference TRBV7-6 and TRBJ1-5, is GAGVSQSPRYKVTKRGQDVALRCDPISGHVSLYWYRQALGQGPEFLTYFNYEAQQDKSGLPNDRFSAERPEGSISTLTIQRTEQRDSAMYRCASSMGTGGLGQPQHFGDGTRLSIL.

The V gene is TRBV27, the J gene TRBJ2-7; no clear D. This CDR3 is 15 amino acids long. Between the trimmed V and J ends, which lost 0 bases and 4 bases, there was a span of 13 bases. CDR1 and CDR2 from the germline V gene are MNHEY and SMNVEV (reference sequence). For the CDR3, the DNA is TGTGCCAGCAGTTTATCTTGGCAGGTGCTATACGAGCAGTACTTC. Translating gives CASSLSWQVLYEQYF.

This clone was observed once. The chain couples TRBV6-1 to TRBJ1-1, with TRBD1 matching over 9 bases. V shed 5 bases, J shed 12 bases, and the junction held 13 bases outside the gene matches. The germline CDR1 and CDR2 sequences are MNHNS and SASEGT. There are 14 residues in the CDR3. The CDR3 coding sequence is TGTGCCAGCAGTCAGACGGACAGGGGTACCCAGACTTTCTTT. Translation gives CASSQTDRGTQTFF.

This chain links TRBV15 with TRBJ1-4, with D possibly being TRBD1 (5 bases). This CDR3 contains 16 residues. The germline V gene encodes CDR1 LNHNV and CDR2 YYDKDF (reference sequence). Trimming shortened V by 0 bases and J by 3 bases, and 11 bases separated the two germline ends. The CDR3 loop reads CATSRDRRGPNEKLFF. The CDR3 bases are TGTGCCACCAGCAGAGATCGGAGGGGTCCTAATGAAAAACTGTTTTTT. The full variable domain, in which reference TRBV15 and TRBJ1-4 provide the parts outside the CDR3, is DAMVIQNPRYQVTQFGKPVTLSCSQTLNHNVMYWYQQKSSQAPKLLFHYYDKDFNNEADTPDNFQSRRPNTSFCFLDIRSPGLGDTAMYLCATSRDRRGPNEKLFFGSGTQLSVL.

The gene calls are TRBV27 and TRBJ2-7; tentatively, D is TRBD2 (5 bases). The V gene's germline CDR1 is MNHEY and CDR2 SMNVEV (reference sequence). Trimming stripped 5 bases from V and 2 bases from J, with 13 bases between. The CDR3 sequence is 14 residues long. The chain's CDR3 is CASSIGGRPYEQYF. The CDR3 DNA reads TGTGCCAGCAGTATAGGAGGTCGTCCCTACGAGCAGTACTTC.